This record concerns one T cell receptor beta chain sequence. Its antigen is still unknown. No much larger clone exists at a distance of one base, and base qualities are not known. Germline trimming: 3 bases from V, 6 bases from J; junction bases outside gene matches: 9. CDR1 SGHRS and CDR2 YFSETQ were looked up in the germline V gene. From its cysteine to its phenylalanine, the CDR3 spans 15 amino acids. Solely the CDR3 DNA is kept, with 45 bases framed from the first base. TCRbeta CDR3 regions were amplified from genomic DNA using the immunoSEQ Assay, a bias-controlled multiplex PCR. The study's own analysis went as follows. The number of nucleated cells in each sample was estimated by amplification of reference gene primers within the assay. Sequence reads were collapsed and filtered to measure the absolute abundance of every unique TCRbeta CDR3 rearrangement. Productive Simpson clonality was computed per sample as the square root of Simpson's diversity index over productive rearrangements. Here the immuneACCESS table is served through TCRdb, limited to in-frame sequences with V and J called. Missing clones are a known gap in these copies; in checked studies unresolved V genes cover under half, and the rest lacks a known reason. That table furnishes V, J and clone size, whereas the DNA furnished D and trimming. A total of 200,000 to 300,000 clones appear in this sample, 84% of them only once. 2% to 2.5% of the sample is taken by the ten largest.

The data stem from a study of blood T cell repertoires in COVID-19 (dated by TCRdb to about 2020). Concerning the study at large: The collaborator samples originated in the United States, Italy and Spain and spanned the acute and convalescent phases of COVID-19. Where available, HLA class I and class II types were taken from metadata supplied by the sample provider and were not determined by assay-based typing. The samples were drawn from the first 160 participants of the ongoing ImmuneRACE study and from some 1,300 subjects provided by 6 global collaborators. The repertoires were made available in a free public database intended to serve as a resource for research on the immune response to SARS-CoV-2. A de-identified subject ID, COVID-19 status, age in years and sex were almost always included in the sample metadata. The material from the prospective study consisted of cDNA or gDNA derived from T cells, B-cell-depleted T cells, or PBMCs. Subjects who had been exposed to COVID-19, were actively infected with it, or had recovered from it provided the deeply sampled blood TCRbeta repertoires that made up the dataset. The full study reports these points: How much clinical and demographic metadata was included differed by source and by participant, and the metadata was provided uncurated.

A second Seattle source provided samples from volunteer blood donors who had recovered from COVID-19. Collaborating institutions collected whole blood in K2EDTA tubes following their own protocols. For TCRbeta analysis, collaborator samples were shipped as frozen whole blood, as isolated PBMCs, or as DNA extracted from either sample type. The rearranged segments are TRBV5-1 and TRBJ1-2, and 9 bases in between align with TRBD1. The origin of this receptor is a man aged 35 to 55 who had recovered from COVID-19. The sample was peripheral blood. The nucleotide sequence is TGCGCCAGCAGCTCCGCCCGGACAGGGGACGATGGCTACACCTTC. It translates to CASSSARTGDDGYTF.